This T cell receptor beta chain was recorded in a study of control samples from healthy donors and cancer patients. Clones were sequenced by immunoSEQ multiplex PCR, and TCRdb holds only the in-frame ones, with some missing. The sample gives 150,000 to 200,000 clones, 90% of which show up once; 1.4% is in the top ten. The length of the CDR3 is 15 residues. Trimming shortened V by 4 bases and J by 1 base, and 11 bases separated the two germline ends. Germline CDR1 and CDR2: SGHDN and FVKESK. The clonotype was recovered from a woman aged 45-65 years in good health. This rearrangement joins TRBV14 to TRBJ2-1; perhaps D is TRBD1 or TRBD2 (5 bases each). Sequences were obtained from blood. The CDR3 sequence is CASSPVWGSYNEQFF. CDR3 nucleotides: TGTGCCAGCAGCCCAGTGTGGGGGTCCTACAATGAGCAGTTCTTC.